This T cell receptor (beta chain) is drawn from a study of yellow fever vaccine responses in identical twins. From the RT-PCR reads, TCRdb called clonotypes with MiXCR, one entry per CDR3 protein. The table records 850 to 1,200 distinct CDR3 sequences, 84% of them present only once. This clonotype occurred a few times. What it binds is unknown. V was trimmed by 0 bases and J by 0 bases, leaving 15 bases between them. This CDR3 contains 18 residues. CDR1 and CDR2 from the germline V gene are LGHNA and YSLEER. Findings and caveats of the study: It has been reported that, in twins, the vaccine T cell response seemed partly convergent and partly personalized.

The material sequenced was T cells from blood (PBMCs), unsorted or a sorted subset (not recorded which), taken before or after yellow fever vaccination (not recorded which). The chain employs TRBV4-3 and TRBJ2-1; possibly TRBD2 for D (5 bases). The clonotype was recovered from a female donor who received the yellow fever vaccine. DNA for the CDR3: TGCGCCAGCAGCCAAGACATAATGGAGGTGAGCTCCTACAATGAGCAGTTCTTC. As protein: CASSQDIMEVSSYNEQFF.